The 2 T cell receptor beta chains listed next were all sequenced from one sample in a study of blood T cells in healthy people across ages. Using a J-beta primer mix together with a sample-barcoded 5' primer, a second PCR was run for roughly 7 to 11 cycles. TCRdb itself ran the 5' RACE reads through MiXCR, one entry per CDR3 protein. The sample consists of fewer than 1 million distinct CDR3 sequences, 44% of them appearing once. The sequenced material came from blood. All receptors derive from a man aged 60 to 69 in good health.

V is TRBV6-2 or TRBV6-3 and J is TRBJ2-1; 13 bases match TRBD2. Germline V gene sequence: CDR1 MNHEY, CDR2 SVGEGT. The CDR3 runs 17 residues. The ends lost 5 bases at V and 1 base at J; junction bases unmatched: 5. CDR3 bases: TGTGCCAGCAGTCGTACTAGCGGGGGGGTGTCCTACAATGAGCAGTTCTTC. It encodes CASSRTSGGVSYNEQFF.

V gene TRBV11-2 combines with J gene TRBJ2-2, with 7 bases matching TRBD1. CDR1 SGHAT and CDR2 FQNNGV come from the germline V gene. CDR3 length equals 14 residues. The J segment lost 4 bases and the V segment lost 4 bases, leaving 3 bases of the junction unmatched. The CDR3 region is CASSSWTGTGELFF. CDR3 nucleotides: TGTGCCAGCAGCTCCTGGACAGGCACCGGGGAGCTGTTTTTT. The complete variable domain, with remaining parts taken from reference TRBV11-2 and TRBJ2-2, reads EAGVAQSPRYKIIEKRQSVAFWCNPISGHATLYWYQQILGQGPKLLIQFQNNGVVDDSQLPKDRFSAERLKGVDSTLKIQPAKLEDSAVYLCASSSWTGTGELFFGEGSRLTVL.